This is a list of T cell receptor beta chains from one sample in a study of cytomegalovirus exposure and HLA in healthy donors. Using immunoSEQ multiplex PCR, the repertoire was profiled, and TCRdb retains in-frame clones only, with some absent. The sample includes some 150,000 clones, approximately 82% seen only once; the top ten take under 8%. Sequencing was done on a sample of PBMCs. These receptors were taken from a woman in her fifties or sixties in good health and CMV-seropositive. Each CDR3 is given with its conserved first and last residue.

cdr3_aa: CASSIAGRGGNQPQHF
j_call: TRBJ1-5
v_call: TRBV19

cdr3_aa: CASSSGQGIDRDEQYF
j_call: TRBJ2-7
v_call: TRBV5-4

cdr3_aa: CASSPDRDRGYEQYF
j_call: TRBJ2-7
v_call: TRBV28

cdr3_aa: CASSQLTGANSPLHF
j_call: TRBJ1-6
v_call: TRBV14

cdr3_aa: CASSQSPGGTYNEQFF
j_call: TRBJ2-1
v_call: TRBV4-3

cdr3_aa: CASIKTPSSTDTQYF
j_call: TRBJ2-3
v_call: TRBV6-1

cdr3_aa: CASSLPGDSYEQYF
j_call: TRBJ2-7
v_call: TRBV28

cdr3_aa: CASSHGTGGIWGYTF
j_call: TRBJ1-2
v_call: TRBV6-5

cdr3_aa: CASSQDPGVGGNTEAFF
j_call: TRBJ1-1
v_call: TRBV4-1

cdr3_aa: CASSPGQAVFANEKLFF
j_call: TRBJ1-4
v_call: TRBV27

cdr3_aa: CASTGGLGAFF
j_call: TRBJ1-1
v_call: TRBV28

cdr3_aa: CASSQETGLAQQYF
j_call: TRBJ2-7
v_call: TRBV4-1

cdr3_aa: CASSLTGLGENIQYF
j_call: TRBJ2-4
v_call: TRBV27

cdr3_aa: CASSLPSGGAKRELFF
j_call: TRBJ2-2
v_call: TRBV7-2

cdr3_aa: CASSLGTGVLYEQYF
j_call: TRBJ2-7
v_call: TRBV7-8

cdr3_aa: CASSWSKGAQSYEQYF
j_call: TRBJ2-7
v_call: TRBV7-6

cdr3_aa: CASSSPGELFF
j_call: TRBJ2-2
v_call: TRBV19

cdr3_aa: CASKQSSYNSPLHF
j_call: TRBJ1-6
v_call: TRBV27